These 25 T cell receptor beta chains share one sample of origin, sequenced in a study of cytomegalovirus exposure and HLA in healthy donors. Both 60 Vbeta primers and 13 Jbeta primers went into the PCR. Sequenced by immunoSEQ multiplex PCR; TCRdb stores in-frame clones only, minus some. This table holds fewer than 90,000 clones, about 80% found once. Sample: PBMCs. The source of these receptors is a male donor in good health and CMV-seronegative.

The chain is built from TRBV9 and TRBJ2-3; tentatively, D is TRBD2 (6 bases). This CDR3 has 15 amino acids. Germline V CDR1 and CDR2: SGDLS, YYNGEE. The V end was cut by 1 base, the J end by 5 bases, with 14 bases between. CDR3 in amino acids: CASSVNGRIGDTQYF. DNA for the CDR3: TGTGCCAGCAGCGTAAACGGGAGAATAGGAGATACGCAGTATTTT.

V is TRBV7-9 and J is TRBJ2-7, with D possibly matching TRBD2 (6 bases). Looked up from germline, CDR1 is SEHNR and CDR2 is FQNEAQ (reference sequence). Deletions cut 4 bases from V and 3 bases from J, with 13 bases between. The CDR3 has 14 amino acids. This chain's CDR3 is CASSYGGLGYEQYF. CDR3 sequence (DNA): TGTGCCAGCAGCTACGGGGGTTTGGGCTACGAGCAGTACTTC.

This chain links TRBV6-6 with TRBJ1-4; unclear D gene. CDR1 and CDR2 from the germline V gene are MNHNY and SVGAGI (reference sequence). The CDR3 loop spans 13 amino acids. Trimming cost V 6 bases and J 8 bases, with 13 bases left between them. CDR3 residues: CASRRGELEKLFF. The CDR3 DNA follows: TGTGCCAGCAGACGCGGAGAGCTCGAAAAACTGTTTTTT.

V is TRBV9 and J is TRBJ2-1, with D perhaps matching TRBD2 (7 bases). The CDR3 runs 14 residues. Germline CDR1 reads SGDLS; CDR2 reads YYNGEE. Trimming cost V 3 bases and J 8 bases, with 15 bases left between them. DNA of the CDR3: TGTGCCAGCAGCGGAGGGGGAGGGCCCCATGAGCAGTTCTTC. The encoded protein is CASSGGGGPHEQFF.

The V gene is TRBV27, the J gene TRBJ1-2; D is perhaps TRBD1 (5 bases). Germline lookup yields CDR1 MNHEY and CDR2 SMNVEV (reference sequence). The CDR3 spans 15 residues. Trimming removed 0 bases from V and 8 bases from J, with 16 bases in between. The CDR3 sequence is CASSLSGGGRKGYTF. DNA of the CDR3: TGTGCCAGCAGTTTATCGGGCGGGGGTCGGAAGGGCTACACCTTC.

The rearrangement links TRBV15 to TRBJ2-5, with TRBD1 matching over 8 bases. The J call could be wrong; TRBJ2-7 is a better fit for the DNA end. Germline values: CDR1 LNHNV, CDR2 YYDKDF (reference sequence). There are 15 residues in the CDR3. CDR3 nucleotides: TGTGCCACCAGCATTGAGGGACAGGTATCCTACGAGCAGTACTTC. Its protein is CATSIEGQVSYEQYF.

V and J are TRBV6-5 and TRBJ2-7; 7 nucleotides line up with TRBD2. CDR3 length: 14 amino acids. V trimming: 3 bases; J trimming: 3 bases; junction bases outside the gene matches: 5. Germline loops: CDR1 MNHEY, CDR2 SVGAGI. In nucleotides, the CDR3 is TGTGCCAGCAGTTATGGGGGGGGAGGCTACGAGCAGTACTTC. Amino acid sequence: CASSYGGGGYEQYF.

The chain is built from TRBV7-9 and TRBJ2-5, with 8 bases that match TRBD1. The assigned J gene may be wrong: the sequence end matches TRBJ2-7 better. The CDR3 runs 16 residues. Germline V gene lookup returns CDR1 SEHNR and CDR2 FQNEAQ (reference sequence). For the CDR3, the DNA is TGTGCCAGCAGCACCGCGACAGGGGAAAGCCCCTACGAGCAGTACTTC. This translates into CASSTATGESPYEQYF.

J is TRBJ2-1 and V is TRBV6-1; 8 bases agree with TRBD1. Germline CDR1 MNHNS, CDR2 SASEGT. The CDR3 loop spans 18 amino acids. V shed 4 bases, J shed 4 bases, and the junction held 15 bases outside the gene matches. DNA of the CDR3: TGTGCCAGCAGTGTTTCTTATCCCCGGACAGGGACTTACAATGAGCAGTTCTTC. This translates into CASSVSYPRTGTYNEQFF.

The chain uses TRBV5-1 and TRBJ2-3; D call uncertain. This CDR3 has 18 residues. CDR1 and CDR2 from the germline V gene are SGHRS and YFSETQ. Trimming stripped 0 bases from V and 1 base from J, with 18 bases between. The CDR3 here is CASSLALFVQKGTDTQYF. The CDR3 bases are TGCGCCAGCAGCTTGGCCCTGTTCGTGCAGAAAGGCACAGATACGCAGTATTTT. Full variable domain (remainder filled in from reference TRBV5-1 and TRBJ2-3): KAGVTQTPRYLIKTRGQQVTLSCSPISGHRSVSWYQQTPGQGLQFLFEYFSETQRNKGNFPGRFSGRQFSNSRSEMNVSTLELGDSALYLCASSLALFVQKGTDTQYFGPGTRLTVL.

This rearrangement joins TRBV2 to TRBJ2-5, with TRBD1 matching over 7 bases. The CDR3 has 16 residues. V dropped 5 bases and J dropped 2; count of bases not matched to a gene: 11. Germline CDR1 is SNHLY and CDR2 is FYNNEI. The CDR3 coding sequence is TGTGCCAGCAGTACCCTTGGGACAGCTTTTCAAGAGACCCAGTACTTC. Its protein is CASSTLGTAFQETQYF.

The V and J genes are TRBV30 and TRBJ2-7; no reliable D call. The CDR3 runs 14 residues. Germline CDR1 GTSNPN, CDR2 SVGIG (reference sequence). V was clipped by 1 base and J by 3 bases, with 13 bases between them. The CDR3 is CAWSASLPHYEQYF. Here the CDR3 DNA reads TGTGCCTGGAGTGCAAGCCTCCCCCACTACGAGCAGTACTTC.

V gene TRBV11-2 combines with J gene TRBJ1-1; 7 nucleotides match TRBD1. V gave up 4 bases and J gave up 0 bases; unmatched junction bases: 8. Germline V gives CDR1 SGHAT, CDR2 FQNNGV. This CDR3 is 16 amino acids long. CDR3 DNA: TGTGCCAGCAGCTCTTACTCGACAGGGCTGAACACTGAAGCTTTCTTT. Protein sequence: CASSSYSTGLNTEAFF.

This clone was seen more than once but under ten times. The chain uses TRBV9 and TRBJ2-7; D perhaps matches TRBD2 (5 bases). CDR1 is SGDLS and CDR2 is YYNGEE in the germline V gene. Deletions cut 2 bases from V and 0 bases from J, with 12 bases between. The CDR3 consists of 15 residues. DNA for the CDR3: TGTGCCAGCAGCGTCGGTAGCGAGAACTCCTACGAGCAGTACTTC. It specifies CASSVGSENSYEQYF.

The chain uses TRBV4-3 and TRBJ2-7, with 8 bases lining up with TRBD1. Trimming cost V 0 bases and J 2 bases; bases outside gene matches: 9. The length of the CDR3 is 17 residues. CDR1 is LGHNA, CDR2 YSLEER, per germline. CDR3 nucleotides: TGCGCCAGCAGCCAAGAACTACAGGGGGTTTCTACCTACGAGCAGTACTTC. This codes for CASSQELQGVSTYEQYF.

The chain couples TRBV5-8 to TRBJ1-2; 8 nucleotides agree with TRBD1. The CDR3 is 14 amino acids. Germline loops: CDR1 SGHTS, CDR2 YDEGEE. Losses at the gene ends were 4 bases for V and 3 bases for J; bases not matched to a gene: 5. The CDR3 here is CASSPLTGDYGYTF. DNA of the CDR3: TGTGCCAGCAGCCCTCTGACAGGGGACTATGGCTACACCTTC.

The chain uses TRBV5-1 and TRBJ2-3; 7 nucleotides agree with TRBD1. CDR1 is SGHRS, CDR2 YFSETQ, per germline. J gave up 2 bases and V 4 bases, and 4 bases lay outside the gene matches. The CDR3 loop spans 14 amino acids. Here the CDR3 reads CASSLTGSTDTQYF. The CDR3 coding sequence is TGCGCCAGCAGCCTGACAGGGTCCACAGATACGCAGTATTTT.

The genes are TRBV19 and TRBJ1-2; TRBD1 might be the D (5 bases). There are 13 residues in the CDR3. Per germline, CDR1 LNHDA and CDR2 SQIVND (reference sequence). The V end was cut by 6 bases, the J end by 3 bases, with 11 bases between. CDR3 protein: CASRQDRDYGYTF. The CDR3 DNA is TGTGCCAGTAGACAGGATAGGGACTATGGCTACACCTTC.

This chain joins TRBV6-1 and TRBJ2-7; 8 bases fit TRBD2. Germline lookup yields CDR1 MNHNS and CDR2 SASEGT. With V trimmed by 3 bases and J by 1 base, 8 bases remained unmatched. The CDR3 is 16 amino acids. The CDR3 DNA reads as TGTGCCAGCAGTGACCCCGGGGGGGGCTCTTCCTACGAGCAGTACTTC. Translated, it gives CASSDPGGGSSYEQYF.

The rearrangement joins TRBV4-3 to TRBJ2-5; TRBD2 aligns across 7 bases. The CDR3 has 17 residues. The ends lost 2 bases at V and 0 bases at J; junction bases unmatched: 9. Looked up from germline, CDR1 is LGHNA and CDR2 is YSLEER. The CDR3 bases are TGCGCCAGCAGCCAAACAGCGTCTAGCGGATACCAAGAGACCCAGTACTTC. Translated, it gives CASSQTASSGYQETQYF.

The chain combines TRBV14 with TRBJ1-1; D may be TRBD1 (6 bases). CDR1 is SGHDN and CDR2 is FVKESK in the germline V gene. CDR3 length: 16 residues. Trimming took off 0 bases at V and 0 bases at J, with 11 bases between the two ends. In nucleotides, the CDR3 is TGTGCCAGCAGCCAAGAGAGACAGGTGATGAACACTGAAGCTTTCTTT. Protein sequence: CASSQERQVMNTEAFF. Using reference TRBV14 and TRBJ1-1 for the parts outside the CDR3, the full variable domain is EAGVTQFPSHSVIEKGQTVTLRCDPISGHDNLYWYRRVMGKEIKFLLHFVKESKQDESGMPNNRFLAERTGGTYSTLKVQPAELEDSGVYFCASSQERQVMNTEAFFGQGTRLTVV.

This clone was seen only a few times. Written as DNA, the CDR3 is TGTGCCAGCAGCCAACTGACAGGGGGCCTCACCTACGAGCAGTACTTC. Protein sequence: CASSQLTGGLTYEQYF. The chain recombines TRBV4-2 with TRBJ2-7; 10 bases match TRBD1. CDR1 LGHNA and CDR2 YNFKEQ come from the germline V gene. CDR3 size: 16 residues. J gave up 2 bases and V 2 bases, and 6 bases lay outside the gene matches.

CDR3 coding DNA: TGTGCCAGCAGCCGTCGACAGGGGAACCCCTACAATGAGCAGTTCTTC. Translation gives CASSRRQGNPYNEQFF. The rearrangement uses TRBV11-2 and TRBJ2-1; 8 nucleotides align to TRBD1. This CDR3 spans 16 amino acids. Germline assignment: CDR1 SGHAT and CDR2 FQNNGV. V shed 5 bases and J 2 bases; nucleotides not matched to a gene: 8. The full variable domain, rest sourced from reference TRBV11-2 and TRBJ2-1, is EAGVAQSPRYKIIEKRQSVAFWCNPISGHATLYWYQQILGQGPKLLIQFQNNGVVDDSQLPKDRFSAERLKGVDSTLKIQPAKLEDSAVYLCASSRRQGNPYNEQFFGPGTRLTVL.

The chain has TRBV15 and TRBJ2-1; 11 bases are shared with TRBD2. The CDR3 totals 18 residues. After removal of 0 bases from V and 15 bases from J, the junction contained 19 bases not matched to a gene. Germline V CDR1 and CDR2: LNHNV, YYDKDF (reference sequence). CDR3 bases: TGTGCCACCAGCAGAGATGCCCTAGCGGGAGGACCTTACTCTCGTAGGTTCTTC. This encodes CATSRDALAGGPYSRRFF.

The chain recombines TRBV15 with TRBJ2-1; D is possibly TRBD1 (5 bases). Germline values: CDR1 LNHNV, CDR2 YYDKDF (reference sequence). Trimming pared 0 bases from V and 0 bases from J, leaving 9 bases between. The CDR3 consists of 16 residues. The CDR3 sequence is CATSREQVSSYNEQFF. CDR3 nucleotide sequence: TGTGCCACCAGCAGAGAACAGGTCAGCTCCTACAATGAGCAGTTCTTC.